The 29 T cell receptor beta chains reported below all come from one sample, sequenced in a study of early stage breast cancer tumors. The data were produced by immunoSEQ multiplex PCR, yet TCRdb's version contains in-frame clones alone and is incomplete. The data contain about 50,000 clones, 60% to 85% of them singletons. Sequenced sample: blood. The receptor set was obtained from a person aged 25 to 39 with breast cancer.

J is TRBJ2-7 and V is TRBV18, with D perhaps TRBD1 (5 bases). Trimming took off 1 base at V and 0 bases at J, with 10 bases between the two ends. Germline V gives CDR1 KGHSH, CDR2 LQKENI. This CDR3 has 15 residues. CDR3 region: CASSPLQGSSYEQYF. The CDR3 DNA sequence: TGTGCCAGCTCACCACTTCAGGGCAGCTCCTACGAGCAGTACTTC.

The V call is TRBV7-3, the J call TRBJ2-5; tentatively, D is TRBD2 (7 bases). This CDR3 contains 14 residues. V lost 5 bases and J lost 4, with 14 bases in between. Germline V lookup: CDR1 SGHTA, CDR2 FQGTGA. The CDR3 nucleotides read TGTGCCAGCAGCAGGGGGGGGACCGGAGAGACCCAGTACTTC. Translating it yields CASSRGGTGETQYF. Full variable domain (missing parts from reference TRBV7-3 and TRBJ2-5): GAGVSQTPSNKVTEKGKYVELRCDPISGHTALYWYRQSLGQGPEFLIYFQGTGAADDSGLPNDRFFAVRPEGSVSTLKIQRTERGDSAVYLCASSRGGTGETQYFGPGTRLLVL.

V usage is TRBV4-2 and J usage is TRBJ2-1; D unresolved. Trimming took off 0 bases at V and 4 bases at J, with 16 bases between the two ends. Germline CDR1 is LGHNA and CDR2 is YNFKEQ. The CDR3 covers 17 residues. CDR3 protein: CASSQEVGQVDYNEQFF. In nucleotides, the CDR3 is TGTGCCAGCAGCCAAGAAGTCGGGCAGGTAGATTACAATGAGCAGTTCTTC.

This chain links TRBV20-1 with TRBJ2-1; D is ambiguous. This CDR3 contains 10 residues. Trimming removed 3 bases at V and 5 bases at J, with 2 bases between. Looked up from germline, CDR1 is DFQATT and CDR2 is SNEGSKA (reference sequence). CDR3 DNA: TGCAGTGCTAGGGACAATGAGCAGTTCTTC. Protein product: CSARDNEQFF.

CDR3 bases: TGCAGCGTCTCACTAGCGGGAGTCTACACAGATACGCAGTATTTT. Translation: CSVSLAGVYTDTQYF. The chain joins TRBV29-1 to TRBJ2-3; the match to TRBD2 covers 11 bases. Germline V gives CDR1 SQVTM, CDR2 ANQGSEA. J gave up 2 bases and V 6 bases, and 7 bases lay outside the gene matches. The length of the CDR3 is 15 residues.

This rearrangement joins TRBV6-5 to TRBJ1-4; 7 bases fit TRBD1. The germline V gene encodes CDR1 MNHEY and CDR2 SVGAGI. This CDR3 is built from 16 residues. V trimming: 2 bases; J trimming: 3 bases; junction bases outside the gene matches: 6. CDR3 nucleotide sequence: TGTGCCAGCAGTTACGGCCGACAGGGACCTAATGAAAAACTGTTTTTT. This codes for CASSYGRQGPNEKLFF.

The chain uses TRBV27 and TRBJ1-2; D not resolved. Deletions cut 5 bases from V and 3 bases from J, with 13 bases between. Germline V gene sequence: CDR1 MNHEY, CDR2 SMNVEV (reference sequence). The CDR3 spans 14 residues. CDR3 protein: CASSPSPQDYGYTF. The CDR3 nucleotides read TGTGCCAGCAGTCCTAGCCCCCAAGACTATGGCTACACCTTC.

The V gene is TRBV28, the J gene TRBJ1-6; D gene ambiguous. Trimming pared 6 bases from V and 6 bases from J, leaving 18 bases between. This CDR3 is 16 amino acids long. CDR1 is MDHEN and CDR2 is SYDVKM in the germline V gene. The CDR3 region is CASSPPSAGSNSPLHF. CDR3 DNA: TGTGCCAGCAGCCCCCCCTCGGCCGGGAGTAATTCACCCCTCCACTTT.

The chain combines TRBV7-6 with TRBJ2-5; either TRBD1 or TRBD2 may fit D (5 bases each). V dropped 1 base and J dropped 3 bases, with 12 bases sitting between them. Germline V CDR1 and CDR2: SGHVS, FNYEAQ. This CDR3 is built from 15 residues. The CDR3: CASSLGGTDEETQYF. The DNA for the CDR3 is TGTGCCAGCAGCTTAGGAGGGACGGATGAAGAGACCCAGTACTTC.

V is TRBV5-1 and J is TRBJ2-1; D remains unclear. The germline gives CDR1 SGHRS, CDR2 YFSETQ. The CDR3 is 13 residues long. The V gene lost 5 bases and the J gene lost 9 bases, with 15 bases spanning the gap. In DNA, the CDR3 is TGCGCCAGCAGGGCCGCCTCTATGGGTGAGCAGTTCTTC. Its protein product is CASRAASMGEQFF.

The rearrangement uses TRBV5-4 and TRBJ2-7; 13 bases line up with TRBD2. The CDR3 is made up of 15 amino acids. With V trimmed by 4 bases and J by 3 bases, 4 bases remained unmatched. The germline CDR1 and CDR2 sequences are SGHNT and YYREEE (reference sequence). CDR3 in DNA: TGTGCCAGCAGCGGGACTAGCGGGGCCTACTACGAGCAGTACTTC. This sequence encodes CASSGTSGAYYEQYF.

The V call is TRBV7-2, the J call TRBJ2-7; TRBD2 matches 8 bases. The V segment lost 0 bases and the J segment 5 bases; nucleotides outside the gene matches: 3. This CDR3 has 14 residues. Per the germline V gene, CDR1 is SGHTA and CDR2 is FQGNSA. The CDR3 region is CASSLAREVNEQYF. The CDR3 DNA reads TGTGCCAGCAGCTTAGCGCGGGAGGTTAACGAGCAGTACTTC.

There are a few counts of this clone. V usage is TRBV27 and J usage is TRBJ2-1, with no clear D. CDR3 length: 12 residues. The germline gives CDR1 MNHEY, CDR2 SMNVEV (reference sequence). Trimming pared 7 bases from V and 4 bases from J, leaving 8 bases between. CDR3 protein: CASTSSYNEQFF. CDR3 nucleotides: TGTGCCAGCACTTCGTCATACAATGAGCAGTTCTTC.

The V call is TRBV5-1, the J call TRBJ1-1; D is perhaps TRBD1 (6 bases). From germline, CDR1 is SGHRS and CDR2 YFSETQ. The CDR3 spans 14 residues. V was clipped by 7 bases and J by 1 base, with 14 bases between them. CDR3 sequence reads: CASRNGQTNTEAFF. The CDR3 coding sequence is TGCGCCAGCCGCAATGGACAGACGAACACTGAAGCTTTCTTT.

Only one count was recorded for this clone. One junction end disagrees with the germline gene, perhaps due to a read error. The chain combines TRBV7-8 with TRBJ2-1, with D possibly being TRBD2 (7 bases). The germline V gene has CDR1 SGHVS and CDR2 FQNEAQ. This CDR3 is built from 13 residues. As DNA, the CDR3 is TGTGCCAGCAGCTTAGGACCCAGGGGAGGGGCGCTCTTC. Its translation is CASSLGPRGGALF.

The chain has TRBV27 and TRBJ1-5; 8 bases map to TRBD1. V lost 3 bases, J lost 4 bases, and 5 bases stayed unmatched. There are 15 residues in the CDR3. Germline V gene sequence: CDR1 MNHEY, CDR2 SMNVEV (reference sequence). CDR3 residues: CASSFYQGANQPQHF. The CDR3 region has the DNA TGTGCCAGCAGTTTCTACCAGGGGGCAAATCAGCCCCAGCATTTT.

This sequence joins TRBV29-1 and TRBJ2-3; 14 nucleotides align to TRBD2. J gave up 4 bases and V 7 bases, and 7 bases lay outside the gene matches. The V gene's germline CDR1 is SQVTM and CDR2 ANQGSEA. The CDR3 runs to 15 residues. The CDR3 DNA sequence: TGCAGCGGAGGGACTAGCGGGAGTCGGGCAGATACGCAGTATTTT. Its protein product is CSGGTSGSRADTQYF.

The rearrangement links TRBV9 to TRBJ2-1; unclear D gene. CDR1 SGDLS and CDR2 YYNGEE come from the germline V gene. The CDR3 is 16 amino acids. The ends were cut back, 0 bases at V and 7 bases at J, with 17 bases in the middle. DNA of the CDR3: TGTGCCAGCAGCGTAGAAGTTGGAGTTGTCTTGAATGAGCAGTTCTTC. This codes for CASSVEVGVVLNEQFF.

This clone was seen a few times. The CDR3 DNA reads as TGTGCCAGTACTGAAAGACGGGGGAATCAGCCCCAGCATTTT. It codes for CASTERRGNQPQHF. The gene calls are TRBV19 and TRBJ1-5; D is possibly TRBD1 (5 bases). The CDR3 consists of 14 residues. The ends were cut back, 7 bases at V and 4 bases at J, with 14 bases in the middle. CDR1 and CDR2 (germline): LNHDA, SQIVND (reference sequence).

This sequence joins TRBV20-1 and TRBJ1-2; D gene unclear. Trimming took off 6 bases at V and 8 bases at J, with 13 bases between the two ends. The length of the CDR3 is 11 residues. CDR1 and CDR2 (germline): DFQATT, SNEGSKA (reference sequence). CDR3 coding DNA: TGCAGTGCGGCAACAGCCTGGGGCTACACCTTC. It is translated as CSAATAWGYTF.

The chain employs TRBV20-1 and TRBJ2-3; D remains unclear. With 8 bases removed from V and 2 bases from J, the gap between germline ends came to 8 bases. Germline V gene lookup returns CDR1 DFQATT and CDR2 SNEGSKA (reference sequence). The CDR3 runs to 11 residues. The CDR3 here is CSSRPTDTQYF. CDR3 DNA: TGCAGTTCCAGACCCACAGATACGCAGTATTTT.

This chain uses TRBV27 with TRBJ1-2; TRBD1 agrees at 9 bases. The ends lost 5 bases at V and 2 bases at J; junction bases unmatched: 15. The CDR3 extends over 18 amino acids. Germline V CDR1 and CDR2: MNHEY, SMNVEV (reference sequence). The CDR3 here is CASSTRDRESNKNYGYTF. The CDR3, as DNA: TGTGCCAGCAGTACTCGGGACAGGGAAAGTAATAAGAACTATGGCTACACCTTC.

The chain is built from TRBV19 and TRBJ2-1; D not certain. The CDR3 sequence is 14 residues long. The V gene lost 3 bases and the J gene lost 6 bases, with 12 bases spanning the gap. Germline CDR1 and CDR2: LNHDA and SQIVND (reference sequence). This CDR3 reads CASSMLYLTNEQFF. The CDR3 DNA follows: TGTGCCAGTAGTATGCTCTACCTTACCAATGAGCAGTTCTTC.

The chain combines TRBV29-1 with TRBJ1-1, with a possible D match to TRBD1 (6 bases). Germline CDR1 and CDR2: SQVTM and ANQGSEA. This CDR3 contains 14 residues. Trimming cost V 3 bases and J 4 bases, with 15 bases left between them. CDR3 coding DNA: TGCAGCGTTGAGCAGGGGTATTATAGCACTGAAGCTTTCTTT. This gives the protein CSVEQGYYSTEAFF.

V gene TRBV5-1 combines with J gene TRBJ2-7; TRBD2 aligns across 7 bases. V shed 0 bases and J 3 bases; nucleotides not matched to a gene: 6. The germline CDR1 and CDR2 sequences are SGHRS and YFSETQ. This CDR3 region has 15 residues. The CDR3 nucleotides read TGCGCCAGCAGCTTGGTTGCTAGCGGTAGCTACGAGCAGTACTTC. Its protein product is CASSLVASGSYEQYF.

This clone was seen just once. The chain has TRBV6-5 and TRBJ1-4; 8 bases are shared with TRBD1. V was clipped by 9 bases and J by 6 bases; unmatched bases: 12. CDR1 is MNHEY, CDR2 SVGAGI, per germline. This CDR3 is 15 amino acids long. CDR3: CASRDRRIRDEKLFF. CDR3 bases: TGTGCCAGTAGGGACAGGCGGATTCGGGATGAAAAACTGTTTTTT.

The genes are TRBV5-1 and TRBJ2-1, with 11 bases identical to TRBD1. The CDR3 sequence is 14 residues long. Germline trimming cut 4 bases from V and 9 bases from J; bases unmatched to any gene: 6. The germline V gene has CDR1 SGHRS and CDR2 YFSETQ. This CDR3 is CASSRGTGGTEQFF. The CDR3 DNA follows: TGCGCCAGCAGCAGAGGGACAGGGGGAACTGAGCAGTTCTTC.

This CDR3 is CASSFTGVNTEAFF. In DNA, the CDR3 is TGTGCCAGCAGTTTTACAGGGGTGAACACTGAAGCTTTCTTT. This rearrangement joins TRBV27 to TRBJ1-1, with TRBD1 matching 7 bases. V gave up 3 bases and J gave up 0 bases; unmatched junction bases: 1. Germline lookup yields CDR1 MNHEY and CDR2 SMNVEV (reference sequence). The CDR3 is 14 amino acids.

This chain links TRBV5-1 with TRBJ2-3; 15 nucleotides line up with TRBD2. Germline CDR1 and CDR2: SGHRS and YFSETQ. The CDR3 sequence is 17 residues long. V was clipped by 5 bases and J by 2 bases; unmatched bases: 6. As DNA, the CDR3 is TGCGCCAGCAGAGCTGGACTAGCGGGAGGGGACACAGATACGCAGTATTTT. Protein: CASRAGLAGGDTDTQYF.